This T cell receptor (beta chain) was found in a study of blood T cell repertoires in COVID-19. Study overall: The United States, Italy and Spain were the sources of the acute and convalescent COVID-19 samples.

Germline CDR1 reads SGDLS; CDR2 reads YYNGEE. After removal of 0 bases from V and 0 bases from J, the junction contained 2 bases not matched to a gene. The CDR3 is made up of 16 amino acids. Using immunoSEQ multiplex PCR, the repertoire was profiled, and TCRdb retains in-frame clones only, with some absent. The data show about 280,000 clones, roughly 85% seen once. In assigning cohorts, the study relied on participant-reported clinical history. Two negative PCRs, clearance, or symptom resolution were required of recovered Cohort 3 donors. This clonotype was sampled from a woman aged 50 to 60 who had recovered from COVID-19. The chain carries TRBV9 and TRBJ1-4; the match to TRBD1 covers 7 bases. Sequenced input: PBMCs or T cells enriched from blood (not recorded which). The CDR3 loop is CASSVDRGATNEKLFF. For the CDR3, the DNA is TGTGCCAGCAGCGTAGACAGGGGAGCAACTAATGAAAAACTGTTTTTT.